The clone carrying this T cell receptor beta chain was recorded many times. These data originate in a study of T cells after posttransplantation cyclophosphamide. Libraries were prepared by immunoSEQ multiplex PCR; TCRdb keeps only in-frame clonotypes and omits some of them. The sample contains about 26,000 clones, none of them singletons. With 5 bases removed from V and 5 bases from J, the gap between germline ends came to 13 bases. Germline V gene lookup returns CDR1 PRHDT and CDR2 FYEKMQ (reference sequence). The CDR3 consists of 13 residues. The sequenced material came from PBMCs. The receptor was derived from a man aged 45-65 years in good health, CMV-negative, and a related stem cell transplant donor. The chain links TRBV13 to TRBJ2-7, with D hard to call. The chain's CDR3 is CASSPRNGNEQYF. As DNA, the CDR3 is TGTGCCAGCAGCCCCCGTAACGGTAACGAGCAGTACTTC.